This T cell receptor (beta chain) was retrieved from a study of CD8 T cells in ankylosing spondylitis. The study's findings and limits: Those disease-linked clones were CD8+; they were also relatively rare in peripheral blood. A TCR beta motif of several highly homologous variants seemed to mark ankylosing spondylitis blood. Disease-linked clones were reportedly significantly enriched in matched ankylosing spondylitis synovial fluid.

Quantitative 5'-RACE with molecular barcodes produced the TCR beta libraries. TCRdb passed the 5' RACE reads through MiXCR, listing each CDR3 protein once. In the table there are about 140,000 distinct CDR3 sequences, roughly 8% of which are singletons. This clonotype was counted only a few times. The antigen is not known. The sequencing input was synovial fluid, either unsorted or a sorted T cell fraction (not recorded which). The clonotype was recovered from a male donor with ankylosing spondylitis.

This CDR3 is CASSPNPGQGTYEQYF. In nucleotides, the CDR3 is TGTGCCAGCAGCCCTAATCCGGGACAGGGCACCTACGAGCAGTACTTC. The V gene is TRBV7-9, the J gene TRBJ2-7; 9 bases fit TRBD1. The CDR3 contains 16 residues. Germline CDR1 and CDR2: SEHNR and FQNEAQ (reference sequence). J gave up 2 bases and V 5 bases, and 10 bases lay outside the gene matches.